The rows below give T cell receptor beta chains drawn from one sample of a study of shared clonotypes between healthy human individuals. TCRdb's copy holds only in-frame clones and misses some; the assay was immunoSEQ multiplex PCR. This sample has about 510,000 clones, with 75% to 80% found just once. Sequencing was done on a sample of PBMCs. All receptors come from a woman aged 40 to 49 in good health. Some clones in this sample may be carry-over from other donors' samples. The CDR3 runs from the conserved cysteine through the conserved F or W. Fields, in order: CDR3 length, V gene, CDR3 protein.

CDR3 length: 14
V gene: TRBV19
CDR3 protein: CASSNQGGSYEQYF

CDR3 length: 15
V gene: TRBV23-1
CDR3 protein: CASSQSDRDFQPQHF

CDR3 length: 16
V gene: TRBV15
CDR3 protein: CATSRGHGSAQNEQYF

CDR3 length: 14
V gene: TRBV6-5
CDR3 protein: CASRGTSPAYEQYF

CDR3 length: 13
V gene: TRBV6-1
CDR3 protein: CATQREGVRVHTF

CDR3 length: 19
V gene: TRBV12-5
CDR3 protein: CASGLALFPGTGDTGELFF

CDR3 length: 14
V gene: TRBV6-6
CDR3 protein: CASNPGQGWYEQFF

CDR3 length: 14
V gene: TRBV28
CDR3 protein: CASSLLDRAYGYTF

CDR3 length: 14
V gene: TRBV5-6
CDR3 protein: CASSFQGTKNIQYF

CDR3 length: 15
V gene: TRBV5-4
CDR3 protein: CASSTFRGNTGELFF

CDR3 length: 16
V gene: TRBV11-2
CDR3 protein: CASSLGGTSGIYEQYF

CDR3 length: 15
V gene: TRBV25-1
CDR3 protein: CASSVTGGTNEKLFF

CDR3 length: 15
V gene: TRBV7-2
CDR3 protein: CASSPSRASRAEAFF

CDR3 length: 19
V gene: TRBV9
CDR3 protein: CASSQQLSGRRGRYNEQFF

CDR3 length: 16
V gene: TRBV7-2
CDR3 protein: CASSPHPARGQETQYF

CDR3 length: 14
V gene: TRBV7-3
CDR3 protein: CASSLASGTWTQYF

CDR3 length: 13
V gene: TRBV14
CDR3 protein: CASSQVMGEKLFF

CDR3 length: 15
V gene: TRBV11-2
CDR3 protein: CASSHAGPAAGEQFF

CDR3 length: 13
V gene: TRBV5-4
CDR3 protein: CASSWRRLDTQYF

CDR3 length: 15
V gene: TRBV27
CDR3 protein: CASSLTRGYTDTQYF

CDR3 length: 15
V gene: TRBV10-3
CDR3 protein: CAISDWTSGIHEQFF

CDR3 length: 16
V gene: TRBV7-2
CDR3 protein: CASRQTSGRSADTQYF

CDR3 length: 14
V gene: TRBV6-5
CDR3 protein: CASSSGQGNYEQYF

CDR3 length: 14
V gene: TRBV28
CDR3 protein: CASSHGTEYQPQHF

CDR3 length: 11
V gene: TRBV20-1
CDR3 protein: CSAPWSSEQYF

CDR3 length: 13
V gene: TRBV29-1
CDR3 protein: CSVASGQNTEAFF

CDR3 length: 13
V gene: TRBV5-1
CDR3 protein: CASSLQDRDEQYF

CDR3 length: 18
V gene: TRBV5-1
CDR3 protein: CASSPRTSGRGGTDTQYF

CDR3 length: 15
V gene: TRBV27
CDR3 protein: CASSPYRGRGDEQYF

CDR3 length: 16
V gene: TRBV25-1
CDR3 protein: CASSEESKRERSEQFF

CDR3 length: 15
V gene: TRBV7-2
CDR3 protein: CASSFAAGATDTQYF

CDR3 length: 13
V gene: TRBV2
CDR3 protein: CASGREQRETQYF

CDR3 length: 14
V gene: TRBV10-3
CDR3 protein: CAISPGLGYYEQYF

CDR3 length: 14
V gene: TRBV27
CDR3 protein: CASSRQFPGAEAFF

CDR3 length: 17
V gene: TRBV10-3
CDR3 protein: CAISDPGTKNPTDTQYF

CDR3 length: 15
V gene: TRBV14
CDR3 protein: CASSQDVQNYNEQFF

CDR3 length: 15
V gene: TRBV7-2
CDR3 protein: CASSLLADSYNEQFF

CDR3 length: 14
V gene: TRBV11-2
CDR3 protein: CASSDPSGSYEQYF

CDR3 length: 17
V gene: TRBV4-1
CDR3 protein: CASSPRGLAGGGETQYF

CDR3 length: 12
V gene: TRBV30
CDR3 protein: CAWSTTGHEQFF

CDR3 length: 15
V gene: TRBV6-1
CDR3 protein: CASSDIAGGFNEQFF

CDR3 length: 13
V gene: TRBV25-1
CDR3 protein: CASPQSNTGELFF

CDR3 length: 17
V gene: TRBV6-1
CDR3 protein: CASSGRTSGRGADTQYF

CDR3 length: 15
V gene: TRBV14
CDR3 protein: CASSQVDRTNYGYTF

CDR3 length: 16
V gene: TRBV5-1
CDR3 protein: CASRPAGVPNGYEQFF

CDR3 length: 15
V gene: TRBV6-6
CDR3 protein: CASRTTNDRVYEQYF

CDR3 length: 18
V gene: TRBV7-9
CDR3 protein: CASSLAGSGREGMDTQYF